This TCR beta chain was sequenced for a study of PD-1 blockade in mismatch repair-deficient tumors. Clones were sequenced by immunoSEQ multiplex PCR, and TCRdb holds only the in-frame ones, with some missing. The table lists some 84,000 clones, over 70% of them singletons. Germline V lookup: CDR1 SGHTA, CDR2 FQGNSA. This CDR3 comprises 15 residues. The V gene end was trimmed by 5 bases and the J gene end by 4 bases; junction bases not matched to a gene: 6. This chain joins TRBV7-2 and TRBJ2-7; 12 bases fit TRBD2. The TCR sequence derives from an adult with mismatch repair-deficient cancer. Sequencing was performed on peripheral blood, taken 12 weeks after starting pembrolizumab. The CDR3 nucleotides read TGTGCCAGCAGCGCCAGGACTAGCGGGACATACGAGCAGTACTTC. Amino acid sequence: CASSARTSGTYEQYF. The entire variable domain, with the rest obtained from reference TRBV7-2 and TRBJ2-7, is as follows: GAGVSQSPSNKVTEKGKDVELRCDPISGHTALYWYRQSLGQGLEFLIYFQGNSAPDKSGLPSDRFSAERTGGSVSTLTIQRTQQEDSAVYLCASSARTSGTYEQYFGPGTRLTVT.